The entry below gives a single T cell receptor (beta chain) sequence along with its context. Antigen: not known. This sample was taken from a study of shared clonotypes between healthy human individuals. Regarding the study as a whole: Rarefaction showed that sequencing of sorted subsets was incomplete (despite large depth). Non-shared clonotypes were found to have lower generation probabilities than the clonotypes that were shared by all four of the sorted-subset donors.

This CDR3 has 14 residues. The germline gives CDR1 SGHTA, CDR2 FQGNSA. V dropped 0 bases and J dropped 4 bases, with 8 bases sitting between them. This was a deep-level run. Several immunoSEQ 96-well plates shared each subset's DNA, each plate a replicate. TCRdb keeps only in-frame clones here, not all; method: immunoSEQ multiplex PCR. The sample lists around 1.6 million clones, 98% occurring once. V usage is TRBV7-2 and J usage is TRBJ2-3; D is undetermined. The sequencing sample was made of naive CD4+ T cells sorted from blood. Subset reported: CD45RA+ positively selected. The origin of this receptor is a man aged 25-45 years in good health. CDR3 region: CASSLAHWADTQYF. The CDR3 nucleotides read TGTGCCAGCAGCTTAGCTCATTGGGCAGATACGCAGTATTTT.